The 2 T cell receptor beta chains below all came from one sample that was sequenced in a study of blood T cells in healthy people across ages. A second PCR, run for roughly 7 to 11 cycles, used a sample-barcoded 5' primer plus a J-beta primer mix. TCRdb reprocessed the 5' RACE reads via MiXCR and lists one record per CDR3 protein. The repertoire holds around 1,600,000 distinct CDR3 sequences, approximately 43% seen once, with over 3.5% in the top ten. Sequencing input: blood. The receptors shown here come from a woman aged 18-29 years in good health.

This clonotype was seen many times. This chain links TRBV7-2 with TRBJ2-3; perhaps TRBD2 as D (5 bases). Trimming took off 2 bases at V and 3 bases at J, with 9 bases between the two ends. The germline V gene encodes CDR1 SGHTA and CDR2 FQGNSA. The CDR3 has 14 residues. The CDR3 DNA reads TGTGCCAGCAGCTTACTCGGGGAAACAGATACGCAGTATTTT. Residues: CASSLLGETDTQYF. The complete variable domain, with remaining parts taken from reference TRBV7-2 and TRBJ2-3, reads GAGVSQSPSNKVTEKGKDVELRCDPISGHTALYWYRQSLGQGLEFLIYFQGNSAPDKSGLPSDRFSAERTGGSVSTLTIQRTQQEDSAVYLCASSLLGETDTQYFGPGTRLTVL.

V is TRBV20-1 and J is TRBJ2-3; D is perhaps TRBD2 (5 bases). The CDR3 length is 16 residues. V was clipped by 1 base and J by 0 bases, with 14 bases between them. Germline V gene data show CDR1 as DFQATT and CDR2 as SNEGSKA (reference sequence). The CDR3, as DNA: TGCAGTGCTAGAGCCGGAGGTCGCCGTAGCACAGATACGCAGTATTTT. It translates to CSARAGGRRSTDTQYF.